These 30 T cell receptor beta chains originate from one sample sequenced in a study of shared clonotypes between healthy human individuals (dated by TCRdb to about 2020). Receptor libraries were prepared by the immunoSEQ multiplex PCR assay. Here the immuneACCESS table is served through TCRdb, limited to in-frame sequences with V and J called. Missing clones are a known gap in these copies; in checked studies unresolved V genes cover under half, and the rest lacks a known reason. The sample table lists some 2 million clones, around 95% of them with a count of one. Around 0.13% of the sample belongs to the ten largest clones. The sample comprised naive CD4+ T cells sorted from blood. The sample's cell subset or site label, decoded: CD45RA+ positively selected. The receptors were gathered from a man between 18 and 29 years old in good health.

The rearrangement links TRBV7-9 to TRBJ2-5, with D possibly matching TRBD1 (7 bases). CDR1 is SEHNR, CDR2 FQNEAQ, per germline (reference sequence). Trimming took off 4 bases at V and 7 bases at J, with 22 bases between the two ends. The CDR3 contains 16 residues. The CDR3 DNA follows: TGTGCCAGCAGCTGGGGCGGCAGGGGGGAAAGTCCGACCCAGTACTTC. As protein: CASSWGGRGESPTQYF.

This chain links TRBV13 with TRBJ2-7; the match to TRBD2 covers 12 bases. Germline lookup yields CDR1 PRHDT and CDR2 FYEKMQ (reference sequence). This CDR3 region has 18 residues. Trimming cost V 5 bases and J 5 bases; bases outside gene matches: 16. In nucleotides, the CDR3 is TGTGCCAGCAGCGCCTCTTTAAAGACTAGCGGGAGTGTCAACGAGCAGTACTTC. Its protein product is CASSASLKTSGSVNEQYF.

Remarks on this clone: In the same sample, other DNA sequences code for this CDR3. J is TRBJ1-4 and V is TRBV18; no clear D. The germline V and J ends were trimmed by 3 bases and 0 bases, with 5 bases remaining between them. This CDR3 is 14 amino acids long. Germline loops: CDR1 KGHSH, CDR2 LQKENI. Written as DNA, the CDR3 is TGTGCCAGCTCACCGGGGTCAACTAATGAAAAACTGTTTTTT. This codes for CASSPGSTNEKLFF.

The genes are TRBV28 and TRBJ1-6, with 9 positions matching TRBD1. Germline loops: CDR1 MDHEN, CDR2 SYDVKM. CDR3 length: 15 residues. V gave up 6 bases and J gave up 9 bases; unmatched junction bases: 9. In DNA, the CDR3 is TGTGCCAGCAGCCCAACCCGGGACAGGGCTTCACCCCTCCACTTT. It is translated as CASSPTRDRASPLHF.

The chain carries TRBV5-4 and TRBJ2-7, with a weak D call TRBD2 (6 bases). V was trimmed by 0 bases and J by 3 bases, leaving 7 bases between them. This CDR3 contains 13 residues. Germline V gene sequence: CDR1 SGHNT, CDR2 YYREEE (reference sequence). CDR3 amino acids: CASSLGTNYEQYF. CDR3 bases: TGTGCCAGCAGCTTGGGGACTAACTACGAGCAGTACTTC. Based on the CDR3 plus reference TRBV5-4 and TRBJ2-7, the full variable domain is ETGVTQSPTHLIKTRGQQVTLRCSSQSGHNTVSWYQQALGQGPQFIFQYYREEENGRGNFPPRFSGLQFPNYSSELNVNALELDDSALYLCASSLGTNYEQYFGPGTRLTVT.

This sequence joins TRBV9 and TRBJ2-5; TRBD1 aligns across 7 bases. The V gene's germline CDR1 is SGDLS and CDR2 YYNGEE. The junction had 3 bases not matched to a gene; V was cut back by 1 base and J by 3 bases. The length of the CDR3 is 14 residues. CDR3 residues: CASSVTGVKETQYF. As DNA, the CDR3 is TGTGCCAGCAGCGTAACAGGGGTCAAAGAGACCCAGTACTTC.

The chain employs TRBV7-2 and TRBJ2-1, with D uncertain. V lost 0 bases to trimming and J lost 0 bases, with 9 bases between them. In germline, CDR1 is SGHTA, CDR2 FQGNSA. The CDR3 spans 16 residues. This chain's CDR3 is CASSLAWVSSYNEQFF. The CDR3 DNA is TGTGCCAGCAGCTTAGCCTGGGTGAGCTCCTACAATGAGCAGTTCTTC. Drawing the rest from reference TRBV7-2 and TRBJ2-1, the complete variable domain is GAGVSQSPSNKVTEKGKDVELRCDPISGHTALYWYRQSLGQGLEFLIYFQGNSAPDKSGLPSDRFSAERTGGSVSTLTIQRTQQEDSAVYLCASSLAWVSSYNEQFFGPGTRLTVL.

This clone was picked up one time. This chain connects TRBV11-2 to TRBJ1-6; D ambiguous. Germline V gene data show CDR1 as SGHAT and CDR2 as FQNNGV. The CDR3 extends over 15 amino acids. Trimming removed 5 bases from V and 6 bases from J, with 14 bases in between. This CDR3 is CASSPRGTVNSPLHF. CDR3 nucleotides: TGTGCCAGCAGCCCTCGGGGAACAGTTAATTCACCCCTCCACTTT.

The chain is built from TRBV4-3 and TRBJ1-1; no reliable D call. CDR3 length: 13 amino acids. CDR1 LGHNA and CDR2 YSLEER come from the germline V gene. The ends were cut back, 9 bases at V and 4 bases at J, with 15 bases in the middle. The CDR3, as DNA: TGCGCCAGTACCTCAATGGGTGCCACTGAAGCTTTCTTT. This translates into CASTSMGATEAFF.

This clone has just one count. Other DNA sequences in this specimen translate into the identical CDR3. The CDR3 is CAWSVSQETQYF. The DNA for the CDR3 is TGTGCCTGGAGTGTGTCCCAAGAGACCCAGTACTTC. The chain has TRBV30 and TRBJ2-5, with no clear D. V lost 0 bases and J lost 1, with 3 bases in between. Germline CDR1 reads GTSNPN; CDR2 reads SVGIG (reference sequence). CDR3 length: 12 residues.

V gene TRBV6-4 combines with J gene TRBJ1-2, with a weak D call TRBD1 (6 bases). The V gene lost 5 bases and the J gene lost 1 base, with 11 bases spanning the gap. Germline lookup yields CDR1 MRHNA and CDR2 SNTAGT. This CDR3 has 14 residues. CDR3 sequence: CASSQGGGNYGYTF. In DNA form, the CDR3 reads TGTGCCAGCAGTCAGGGAGGGGGTAACTATGGCTACACCTTC.

The V gene is TRBV5-6, the J gene TRBJ1-1; D unclear. In germline, CDR1 is SGHDT, CDR2 YYEEEE. This CDR3 spans 15 amino acids. Trimming took off 6 bases at V and 1 base at J, with 16 bases between the two ends. CDR3 region: CASIAAGSGNTEAFF. CDR3 DNA: TGTGCCAGCATCGCCGCAGGTTCGGGGAACACTGAAGCTTTCTTT.

This clone was observed once. This chain links TRBV23-1 with TRBJ2-7; TRBD1 might be the D (6 bases). TRBV23-1 is filed as an ORF, its function uncertain. CDR3 length equals 14 residues. V lost 8 bases and J 3 bases, leaving 17 bases between the germline ends. The CDR3 spells CASPWDIAVYEQYF. The CDR3 DNA follows: TGCGCCAGCCCTTGGGACATCGCGGTCTACGAGCAGTACTTC.

V and J are TRBV7-2 and TRBJ2-1, with TRBD1 identical over 10 bases. CDR1 SGHTA and CDR2 FQGNSA come from the germline V gene. Losses at the gene ends were 6 bases for V and 5 bases for J; bases not matched to a gene: 4. The CDR3 totals 14 residues. CDR3: CASRVTGGDNEQFF. CDR3 nucleotides: TGTGCCAGCAGGGTGACAGGGGGCGACAATGAGCAGTTCTTC.

The chain links TRBV7-2 to TRBJ2-1; weak D call: TRBD1 (5 bases). The CDR3 has 15 amino acids. Trimming stripped 0 bases from V and 4 bases from J, with 10 bases between. Looked up from germline, CDR1 is SGHTA and CDR2 is FQGNSA. CDR3 loop: CASSLADISYNEQFF. CDR3 bases: TGTGCCAGCAGCTTAGCGGACATTAGTTACAATGAGCAGTTCTTC. The full variable domain, rest sourced from reference TRBV7-2 and TRBJ2-1, is GAGVSQSPSNKVTEKGKDVELRCDPISGHTALYWYRQSLGQGLEFLIYFQGNSAPDKSGLPSDRFSAERTGGSVSTLTIQRTQQEDSAVYLCASSLADISYNEQFFGPGTRLTVL.

The DNA for the CDR3 is TGTGCCAGTCGCAGGGCCCAAGAGACCCAGTACTTC. Its translation is CASRRAQETQYF. The V gene is TRBV28, the J gene TRBJ2-5, with D perhaps TRBD1 (5 bases). This CDR3 region has 12 residues. CDR1 MDHEN and CDR2 SYDVKM come from the germline V gene. V lost 9 bases and J 1 base, leaving 9 bases between the germline ends.

This chain connects TRBV15 to TRBJ1-1; D remains ambiguous. CDR1 and CDR2 (germline): LNHNV, YYDKDF (reference sequence). This CDR3 is built from 15 residues. V was pared by 3 bases and J by 1 base, with 12 bases between. The CDR3: CATSSVVSANTEAFF. The CDR3 bases are TGTGCCACCAGCAGTGTTGTGTCAGCGAACACTGAAGCTTTCTTT.

The chain carries TRBV14 and TRBJ2-6; the D is unclear. Trimming left V 4 bases short and J 0 bases short, with 10 bases between. The CDR3 is 16 residues long. Germline CDR1 SGHDN, CDR2 FVKESK. DNA for the CDR3: TGTGCCAGCAGCCCTACACGGAACTCTGGGGCCAACGTCCTGACTTTC. Its translation is CASSPTRNSGANVLTF.

The V and J genes are TRBV2 and TRBJ2-2, with a possible D match to TRBD2 (5 bases). The CDR3 spans 12 residues. Trimming took 10 bases from V and 2 from J, leaving 8 bases between them. Looked up from germline, CDR1 is SNHLY and CDR2 is FYNNEI. Here the CDR3 reads CATSGNTGELFF. CDR3 bases: TGTGCCACCAGCGGTAACACCGGGGAGCTGTTTTTT.

The J gene is TRBJ1-5, the V gene TRBV5-8, with D perhaps TRBD1 (5 bases). The length of the CDR3 is 14 residues. The V end was cut by 0 bases, the J end by 6 bases, with 10 bases between. Germline V gives CDR1 SGHTS, CDR2 YDEGEE. The DNA of the CDR3 is TGTGCCAGCAGCTTGGAGACTGGGGGTCAGCCCCAGCATTTT. Its protein product is CASSLETGGQPQHF.

The V gene is TRBV6-5, the J gene TRBJ1-1; D might be TRBD1 (6 bases). In germline, CDR1 is MNHEY, CDR2 SVGAGI. The CDR3 extends over 14 amino acids. V dropped 6 bases and J dropped 7 bases, with 18 bases sitting between them. The CDR3 DNA follows: TGTGCCAGCAGCCAAGCTGGGGGGCGCGGTGAAGCTTTCTTT. Its translation is CASSQAGGRGEAFF.

This chain links TRBV7-9 with TRBJ1-1; D gene ambiguous. CDR3 length equals 16 residues. Trimming left V 1 base short and J 1 base short, with 13 bases between. The germline gives CDR1 SEHNR, CDR2 FQNEAQ (reference sequence). This chain's CDR3 is CASSLGTLRQNTEAFF. The CDR3 bases are TGTGCCAGCAGCTTAGGGACCCTCCGTCAGAACACTGAAGCTTTCTTT. The whole variable domain, filled in from reference TRBV7-9 and TRBJ1-1, reads DTGVSQNPRHKITKRGQNVTFRCDPISEHNRLYWYRQTLGQGPEFLTYFQNEAQLEKSRLLSDRFSAERPKGSFSTLEIQRTEQGDSAMYLCASSLGTLRQNTEAFFGQGTRLTVV.

This clone was picked up a small number of times. The chain links TRBV19 to TRBJ1-1; D unclear. CDR1 is LNHDA, CDR2 SQIVND, per germline (reference sequence). The CDR3 extends over 13 amino acids. V lost 1 base, J lost 4 bases, and 7 bases lay in between. CDR3 in amino acids: CASSIADGTEAFF. In nucleotides, the CDR3 is TGTGCCAGTAGTATAGCGGACGGCACTGAAGCTTTCTTT.

The V and J genes are TRBV7-2 and TRBJ2-7, with a weak D call TRBD1 (6 bases). The CDR3 sequence is 14 residues long. The ends were cut back, 5 bases at V and 8 bases at J, with 19 bases in the middle. Germline V lookup: CDR1 SGHTA, CDR2 FQGNSA. DNA of the CDR3: TGTGCCAGCAGCCAGTCCGATCGAGGGGACAAGCAGTACTTC. Residues: CASSQSDRGDKQYF.

This clone was counted only a few times. The rearrangement joins TRBV27 to TRBJ2-7; 8 nucleotides align to TRBD2. The trim removed 6 bases at V and 0 bases at J, leaving 7 bases unmatched. The germline V gene encodes CDR1 MNHEY and CDR2 SMNVEV (reference sequence). CDR3 length equals 15 residues. For the CDR3, the DNA is TGTGCCAGCAGCAAGACTAGCGTGGGCTCCTACGAGCAGTACTTC. This gives the protein CASSKTSVGSYEQYF.

The chain employs TRBV7-8 and TRBJ2-3, with D possibly being TRBD1 (5 bases). This CDR3 has 15 residues. CDR1 SGHVS and CDR2 FQNEAQ come from the germline V gene. The V and J ends lost 0 bases and 11 bases respectively, with 18 bases between them. The CDR3 bases are TGTGCCAGCAGCTTAGCGCCACTCTTAGGGGTGGAGCAGTATTTT. Encoded protein: CASSLAPLLGVEQYF.

The chain uses TRBV6-4 and TRBJ2-6, with TRBD1 as a possible D gene (5 bases). Per the germline V gene, CDR1 is MRHNA and CDR2 is SNTAGT. CDR3 size: 16 residues. The V end lost 2 bases, the J end lost 1 base, and 9 bases lay between the germline ends. Here the CDR3 reads CASSDKGASGANVLTF. The CDR3 DNA sequence: TGTGCCAGCAGTGACAAAGGGGCGTCTGGGGCCAACGTCCTGACTTTC.

This clone was recorded only once. This chain connects TRBV13 to TRBJ2-2, with D possibly TRBD2 on 5 matching bases. Germline loops: CDR1 PRHDT, CDR2 FYEKMQ (reference sequence). V was shortened by 7 bases and J by 0 bases, with 18 bases between the two germline ends. The CDR3 spans 17 residues. CDR3 amino acids: CASMGRKTTANTGELFF. CDR3 DNA: TGTGCCAGCATGGGGAGAAAGACAACGGCGAACACCGGGGAGCTGTTTTTT.

The J gene is TRBJ2-2, the V gene TRBV5-1, with unresolved D. The CDR3 runs to 14 residues. The V and J ends lost 1 base and 4 bases respectively, with 8 bases between them. CDR1 is SGHRS and CDR2 is YFSETQ in the germline V gene. The CDR3 coding sequence is TGCGCCAGCAGCTTGTCCCAAATCACCGGGGAGCTGTTTTTT. Protein: CASSLSQITGELFF. Filled out from reference TRBV5-1 and TRBJ2-2, the complete variable domain reads KAGVTQTPRYLIKTRGQQVTLSCSPISGHRSVSWYQQTPGQGLQFLFEYFSETQRNKGNFPGRFSGRQFSNSRSEMNVSTLELGDSALYLCASSLSQITGELFFGEGSRLTVL.

The chain recombines TRBV29-1 with TRBJ2-1; 8 bases align to TRBD2. Germline V gives CDR1 SQVTM, CDR2 ANQGSEA. The CDR3 has 14 amino acids. The V and J ends lost 3 bases and 8 bases, in that order; junction bases with no gene match: 9. The CDR3 loop reads CSVDGLAGLDEQFF. The CDR3 region has the DNA TGCAGCGTTGATGGTCTAGCGGGCCTGGATGAGCAGTTCTTC.